These T cell receptor beta chains were read from a single sample in a study of blood T cell repertoires in COVID-19. TCRdb keeps only in-frame clones here, not all; method: immunoSEQ multiplex PCR. Of about 150,000 clones listed, approximately 87% are singletons. Sequences were obtained from peripheral blood. Every receptor here comes from an older woman with acute or convalescent COVID-19. The CDR3 runs from the conserved cysteine through the conserved F or W. The order of the fields is J gene, clone size, CDR3 length, V gene, D gene, CDR3 protein, CDR3 DNA. The D gene is left open where the match is weak. Expanded clones are given a class, and other clones once, few, many or no size at all.

j_call: TRBJ2-1; clone_size: once; cdr3_length: 15; v_call: TRBV7-2; d_call: TRBD1; cdr3_aa: CASSPPGQQSNEQFF; cdr3_nt: TGTGCCAGCAGCCCGCCGGGACAGCAGTCGAATGAGCAGTTCTTC
j_call: TRBJ2-5; clone_size: once; cdr3_length: 13; v_call: TRBV27; d_call: .; cdr3_aa: CASSSRPRETQYF; cdr3_nt: TGTGCCAGCAGTTCCCGCCCGCGGGAGACCCAGTACTTC
j_call: TRBJ1-5; clone_size: few; cdr3_length: 15; v_call: TRBV5-6; d_call: TRBD1; cdr3_aa: CASSLWDRGDQPQHF; cdr3_nt: TGTGCCAGCAGCTTATGGGACAGGGGCGATCAGCCCCAGCATTTT
j_call: TRBJ2-2; clone_size: .; cdr3_length: 16; v_call: TRBV18; d_call: TRBD1; cdr3_aa: CASSLGTGVNTGELFF; cdr3_nt: TGTGCCAGCTCACTTGGGACAGGAGTTAACACCGGGGAGCTGTTTTTT
j_call: TRBJ2-7; clone_size: .; cdr3_length: 14; v_call: TRBV7-2; d_call: .; cdr3_aa: CASSLEAGYYEQYF; cdr3_nt: TGTGCCAGCAGCTTAGAAGCGGGTTATTACGAGCAGTACTTC
j_call: TRBJ1-1; clone_size: once; cdr3_length: 18; v_call: TRBV5-6; d_call: TRBD1; cdr3_aa: CASSLVYGQGARDTEAFF; cdr3_nt: TGTGCCAGCAGCTTGGTATACGGACAGGGGGCGCGAGACACTGAAGCTTTCTTT
j_call: TRBJ1-6; clone_size: .; cdr3_length: 15; v_call: TRBV7-2; d_call: TRBD1; cdr3_aa: CASRSRTGGNSPLHF; cdr3_nt: TGTGCCAGCAGAAGCAGGACAGGGGGGAATTCACCCCTCCACTTT
j_call: TRBJ1-2; clone_size: .; cdr3_length: 14; v_call: TRBV18; d_call: TRBD1; cdr3_aa: CASSPGQGGYGYTF; cdr3_nt: TGTGCCAGCTCACCGGGGCAGGGGGGCTATGGCTACACCTTC
j_call: TRBJ2-2; clone_size: .; cdr3_length: 14; v_call: TRBV7-2; d_call: .; cdr3_aa: CASSLGWQAGELFF; cdr3_nt: TGTGCCAGCAGCTTAGGTTGGCAGGCCGGGGAGCTGTTTTTT
j_call: TRBJ2-7; clone_size: once; cdr3_length: 17; v_call: TRBV15; d_call: .; cdr3_aa: CATSRDRGAGTSYEQYF; cdr3_nt: TGTGCCACCAGCAGAGATCGGGGGGCAGGGACATCCTACGAGCAGTACTTC
j_call: TRBJ2-7; clone_size: .; cdr3_length: 13; v_call: TRBV10-3; d_call: .; cdr3_aa: CAISRDFSYEQYF; cdr3_nt: TGTGCCATCAGTCGGGATTTTTCCTACGAGCAGTACTTC
j_call: TRBJ1-6; clone_size: .; cdr3_length: 13; v_call: TRBV19; d_call: TRBD1; cdr3_aa: CASSGTGYSPLHF; cdr3_nt: TGTGCCAGTAGTGGGACAGGGTATTCACCCCTCCACTTT
j_call: TRBJ2-1; clone_size: .; cdr3_length: 13; v_call: TRBV19; d_call: .; cdr3_aa: CASSNPQGYEQFF; cdr3_nt: TGTGCCAGTAGTAACCCACAGGGATATGAGCAGTTCTTC
j_call: TRBJ2-1; clone_size: .; cdr3_length: 12; v_call: TRBV5-1; d_call: TRBD1; cdr3_aa: CASSPDRGSEFF; cdr3_nt: TGCGCCAGCAGCCCGGACAGGGGATCGGAGTTCTTC
j_call: TRBJ2-5; clone_size: .; cdr3_length: 15; v_call: TRBV3-1/TRBV3-2; d_call: .; cdr3_aa: CASSQSDRFQETQYF; cdr3_nt: TGTGCCAGCAGCCAGTCAGACAGGTTCCAAGAGACCCAGTACTTC
j_call: TRBJ1-6; clone_size: .; cdr3_length: 16; v_call: TRBV2; d_call: .; cdr3_aa: CASSEGGSSYNSPLHF; cdr3_nt: TGTGCCAGCAGTGAGGGGGGGAGCTCCTATAATTCACCCCTCCACTTT
j_call: TRBJ2-1; clone_size: .; cdr3_length: 14; v_call: TRBV20-1; d_call: .; cdr3_aa: CSASPSGELDEQFF; cdr3_nt: TGCAGTGCTAGTCCTTCGGGAGAGCTCGATGAGCAGTTCTTC
j_call: TRBJ1-1; clone_size: few; cdr3_length: 13; v_call: TRBV19; d_call: .; cdr3_aa: CASSMGGRREAFF; cdr3_nt: TGTGCCAGTAGTATGGGTGGGCGTCGGGAGGCTTTCTTT
j_call: TRBJ1-5; clone_size: .; cdr3_length: 15; v_call: TRBV19; d_call: TRBD1; cdr3_aa: CASSRQGGSNQPQHF; cdr3_nt: TGTGCCAGTAGCCGACAGGGCGGTAGCAATCAGCCCCAGCATTTT
j_call: TRBJ2-7; clone_size: .; cdr3_length: 16; v_call: TRBV5-1; d_call: TRBD1; cdr3_aa: CASSLTHGTGGNEQYF; cdr3_nt: TGCGCCAGCTCACTAACCCATGGGACAGGGGGGAACGAGCAGTACTTC
j_call: TRBJ1-2; clone_size: .; cdr3_length: 16; v_call: TRBV4-2; d_call: .; cdr3_aa: CASSQDWGQPVYGYTF; cdr3_nt: TGTGCCAGCAGCCAAGATTGGGGGCAGCCCGTCTATGGCTACACCTTC
j_call: TRBJ1-2; clone_size: .; cdr3_length: 14; v_call: TRBV3-1/TRBV3-2; d_call: .; cdr3_aa: CASSQDSGDLGYTF; cdr3_nt: TGTGCCAGCAGCCAAGATTCGGGGGATCTTGGCTACACCTTC
j_call: TRBJ2-5; clone_size: .; cdr3_length: 15; v_call: TRBV28; d_call: .; cdr3_aa: CASSPRLVGQETQYF; cdr3_nt: TGTGCCAGCAGTCCCCGACTAGTAGGGCAAGAGACCCAGTACTTC
j_call: TRBJ2-5; clone_size: .; cdr3_length: 13; v_call: TRBV18; d_call: .; cdr3_aa: CASEMGRQETQYF; cdr3_nt: TGTGCCAGCGAGATGGGGCGGCAAGAGACCCAGTACTTC
j_call: TRBJ2-5; clone_size: .; cdr3_length: 15; v_call: TRBV10-1; d_call: TRBD2; cdr3_aa: CASSDSAGGKETQYF; cdr3_nt: TGCGCCAGCAGTGACTCAGCGGGGGGCAAAGAGACCCAGTACTTC
j_call: TRBJ1-4; clone_size: .; cdr3_length: 14; v_call: TRBV28; d_call: .; cdr3_aa: CASSLSGWDEKLFF; cdr3_nt: TGTGCCAGCAGTTTGTCAGGGTGGGATGAAAAACTGTTTTTT
j_call: TRBJ2-1; clone_size: once; cdr3_length: 15; v_call: TRBV14; d_call: TRBD1; cdr3_aa: CASSQDRATYNEQFF; cdr3_nt: TGTGCCAGCAGCCAGGACAGGGCTACCTACAATGAGCAGTTCTTC
j_call: TRBJ2-3; clone_size: .; cdr3_length: 15; v_call: TRBV5-1; d_call: TRBD2; cdr3_aa: CASSVERGHTDTQYF; cdr3_nt: TGCGCCAGCAGCGTAGAGCGGGGGCACACAGATACGCAGTATTTT
j_call: TRBJ1-2; clone_size: .; cdr3_length: 15; v_call: TRBV7-9; d_call: .; cdr3_aa: CASSLETGLGYGYTF; cdr3_nt: TGTGCCAGCAGCTTAGAAACGGGTCTAGGCTATGGCTACACCTTC
j_call: TRBJ2-1; clone_size: once; cdr3_length: 16; v_call: TRBV9; d_call: TRBD2; cdr3_aa: CASTAGLAGDIHEQFF; cdr3_nt: TGTGCCAGCACCGCAGGACTAGCGGGAGATATCCATGAGCAGTTCTTC
j_call: TRBJ1-2; clone_size: .; cdr3_length: 15; v_call: TRBV4-3; d_call: TRBD1; cdr3_aa: CASSQGDTGGYGYTF; cdr3_nt: TGCGCCAGCAGCCAGGGGGACACAGGGGGGTATGGCTACACCTTC
j_call: TRBJ1-6; clone_size: .; cdr3_length: 15; v_call: TRBV30; d_call: .; cdr3_aa: CAWASEGHYNSPLHF; cdr3_nt: TGTGCCTGGGCCTCGGAGGGGCACTATAATTCACCCCTCCACTTT
j_call: TRBJ2-7; clone_size: .; cdr3_length: 12; v_call: TRBV5-5; d_call: .; cdr3_aa: CASSSLFYEQYF; cdr3_nt: TGTGCCAGCAGCTCTTTGTTCTACGAGCAGTACTTC
j_call: TRBJ2-5; clone_size: once; cdr3_length: 16; v_call: TRBV9; d_call: TRBD1; cdr3_aa: CASSFGPGTGKETQYF; cdr3_nt: TGTGCCAGCAGCTTCGGGCCCGGGACAGGGAAAGAGACCCAGTACTTC
j_call: TRBJ1-1; clone_size: .; cdr3_length: 13; v_call: TRBV27; d_call: .; cdr3_aa: CASSSHRVDVAFF; cdr3_nt: TGTGCCAGCAGTTCCCACAGGGTGGACGTAGCTTTCTTT
j_call: TRBJ2-2; clone_size: .; cdr3_length: 17; v_call: TRBV28; d_call: .; cdr3_aa: CASSFALEVRGTGELFF; cdr3_nt: TGTGCCAGCAGTTTTGCTCTTGAGGTCAGGGGAACCGGGGAGCTGTTTTTT
j_call: TRBJ1-4; clone_size: .; cdr3_length: 14; v_call: TRBV18; d_call: .; cdr3_aa: CASTSGATNEKLFF; cdr3_nt: TGTGCCAGCACGTCAGGGGCAACTAATGAAAAACTGTTTTTT
j_call: TRBJ1-2; clone_size: .; cdr3_length: 14; v_call: TRBV6-1; d_call: TRBD1; cdr3_aa: CASSEGGQYYGYTF; cdr3_nt: TGTGCCAGCAGTGAAGGGGGACAGTACTATGGCTACACCTTC
j_call: TRBJ2-5; clone_size: .; cdr3_length: 13; v_call: TRBV19; d_call: .; cdr3_aa: CASSPNRGETQYF; cdr3_nt: TGTGCCAGTAGTCCCAATCGAGGGGAGACCCAGTACTTC
j_call: TRBJ2-5; clone_size: .; cdr3_length: 15; v_call: TRBV6-2/TRBV6-3; d_call: TRBD1; cdr3_aa: CASSYSTGGEETQYF; cdr3_nt: TGTGCCAGCAGTTACTCAACAGGGGGCGAAGAGACCCAGTACTTC
j_call: TRBJ2-2; clone_size: .; cdr3_length: 13; v_call: TRBV10-3; d_call: .; cdr3_aa: CAIKEQVPGELFF; cdr3_nt: TGTGCCATCAAAGAACAGGTTCCCGGGGAGCTGTTTTTT
j_call: TRBJ2-2; clone_size: .; cdr3_length: 15; v_call: TRBV7-3; d_call: TRBD1; cdr3_aa: CASSFGTGGTGELFF; cdr3_nt: TGTGCCAGCAGCTTTGGTACAGGGGGAACCGGGGAGCTGTTTTTT
j_call: TRBJ1-2; clone_size: .; cdr3_length: 13; v_call: TRBV15; d_call: .; cdr3_aa: CATSREQGYGYTF; cdr3_nt: TGTGCCACCAGCAGAGAGCAGGGCTATGGCTACACCTTC
j_call: TRBJ2-7; clone_size: .; cdr3_length: 13; v_call: TRBV6-5; d_call: .; cdr3_aa: CASRTGSSYEQYF; cdr3_nt: TGTGCCAGCAGAACCGGGAGCTCCTACGAGCAGTACTTC
j_call: TRBJ1-6; clone_size: .; cdr3_length: 17; v_call: TRBV30; d_call: .; cdr3_aa: CAWSPWDSSSYNSPLHF; cdr3_nt: TGTGCCTGGAGCCCCTGGGACTCCAGCTCCTATAATTCACCCCTCCACTTT